One sample yielded the 14 T cell receptor beta chains listed below, sequenced in a study of OX40 agonist ivuxolimab in advanced cancers. The method was immunoSEQ multiplex PCR; TCRdb's version includes in-frame clones alone and lacks a portion of them. This sample has tens of thousands of clones, with 90% to 95% found just once. Sequenced material: CD4+ or CD8+ T cells sorted from blood, taken in a trial of the OX40 agonist ivuxolimab. The receptors come from an adult with an advanced solid tumor such as melanoma, head and neck, liver or kidney cancer.

J is TRBJ1-2 and V is TRBV25-1; TRBD1 aligns across 7 bases. The CDR3 totals 15 residues. J lost 7 bases, V lost 1 base, and 9 bases had no gene match. Germline V gives CDR1 MGHDK, CDR2 SYGVNS. The CDR3 nucleotides are TGTGCCAGCAGTGAATTGACAGGGTATCAGGTTGGCTACACCTTC. Protein: CASSELTGYQVGYTF.

The rearrangement links TRBV11-2 to TRBJ2-6; D may match TRBD1 or TRBD2 (5 bases each). Germline loops: CDR1 SGHAT, CDR2 FQNNGV. This CDR3 has 19 residues. V lost 5 bases and J lost 0, with 20 bases in between. The DNA for the CDR3 is TGTGCCAGCAGCCCGAGAGGGGAAAAGACCTTCTCTGGGGCCAACGTCCTGACTTTC. Translating gives CASSPRGEKTFSGANVLTF.

J is TRBJ2-1 and V is TRBV7-3; TRBD2 aligns across 11 bases. CDR3 size: 15 residues. CDR1 SGHTA and CDR2 FQGTGA come from the germline V gene. Trimming removed 1 base from V and 4 bases from J; junction bases left unmatched: 0. The chain's CDR3 is CASSLIAGGYNEQFF. The CDR3 nucleotides read TGTGCCAGCAGCTTAATAGCGGGAGGGTACAATGAGCAGTTCTTC.

The gene calls are TRBV4-1 and TRBJ1-4; 8 nucleotides agree with TRBD1. This CDR3 comprises 16 residues. Germline assignment: CDR1 MGHRA and CDR2 YSYEKL. V lost 1 base, J lost 5 bases, and 6 bases stayed unmatched. The chain's CDR3 is CASSQAGTGINEKLFF. CDR3 coding DNA: TGCGCCAGCAGCCAAGCCGGGACAGGAATAAATGAAAAACTGTTTTTT.

The chain has TRBV15 and TRBJ1-1; no definite D call. CDR3 length equals 15 residues. The V end was cut by 0 bases, the J end by 7 bases, with 15 bases between. CDR1 is LNHNV and CDR2 is YYDKDF in the germline V gene (reference sequence). Here the CDR3 DNA reads TGTGCCACCAGCAGAGAACGCTCTCTGGGCTTTGAAGCTTTCTTT. Translating gives CATSRERSLGFEAFF.

This clone was seen a few times. The V and J genes are TRBV27 and TRBJ2-1; 7 bases match TRBD2. Trimming removed 3 bases from V and 6 bases from J; junction bases left unmatched: 2. The CDR3 extends over 13 amino acids. CDR1 is MNHEY and CDR2 is SMNVEV in the germline V gene (reference sequence). CDR3 in DNA: TGTGCCAGCAGTTTGGGACTACTCAATGAGCAGTTCTTC. Translating gives CASSLGLLNEQFF.

The V and J genes are TRBV27 and TRBJ1-1; D uncertain. The CDR3 runs 15 residues. Germline assignment: CDR1 MNHEY and CDR2 SMNVEV (reference sequence). Trimming shortened V by 7 bases and J by 0 bases, and 15 bases separated the two germline ends. The CDR3 protein is CASTLRPSLNTEAFF. CDR3 in DNA: TGTGCCAGCACCCTAAGGCCCAGCCTGAACACTGAAGCTTTCTTT.

The chain carries TRBV9 and TRBJ2-7; D is undetermined. Between the trimmed V and J ends, which lost 4 bases and 3 bases, there was a span of 5 bases. Germline CDR1 reads SGDLS; CDR2 reads YYNGEE. The CDR3 length is 11 residues. The CDR3 region is CASSPHYEQYV. As DNA, the CDR3 is TGTGCCAGCAGCCCCCACTACGAGCAGTACGTC.

This clone was detected only once. The rearrangement links TRBV2 to TRBJ2-7, with D uncertain. The germline gives CDR1 SNHLY, CDR2 FYNNEI. The CDR3 is made up of 16 amino acids. Trimming removed 0 bases at V and 0 bases at J, with 12 bases between. The CDR3 DNA reads as TGTGCCAGCAGTGAAGCCTTCCCGACGGACTCCTACGAGCAGTACTTC. Amino acid sequence: CASSEAFPTDSYEQYF.

The chain has TRBV13 and TRBJ1-1; TRBD1 matches at 8 bases. The CDR3 is made up of 16 amino acids. Germline assignment: CDR1 PRHDT and CDR2 FYEKMQ (reference sequence). Trimming cost V 1 base and J 1 base; bases outside gene matches: 5. This chain's CDR3 is CASSLEGQVRNTEAFF. DNA of the CDR3: TGTGCCAGCAGCTTAGAGGGACAGGTTAGGAACACTGAAGCTTTCTTT.

This clone was seen more than once but under ten times. This chain uses TRBV7-8 with TRBJ1-3; a possible D gene is TRBD1 (6 bases). V was clipped by 6 bases and J by 0 bases, with 9 bases between them. The germline gives CDR1 SGHVS, CDR2 FQNEAQ. The CDR3 sequence is 14 residues long. The CDR3 bases are TGTGCCAGCAGGCGGACAGACTCTGGAAACACCATATATTTT. This sequence encodes CASRRTDSGNTIYF.

V and J are TRBV19 and TRBJ1-1, with D possibly being TRBD1 (5 bases). This CDR3 contains 14 residues. Germline V gives CDR1 LNHDA, CDR2 SQIVND (reference sequence). V lost 9 bases, J lost 2 bases, and 16 bases lay in between. CDR3 loop: CASRQFPSNTEAFF. DNA of the CDR3: TGTGCCAGCAGACAGTTCCCTTCTAACACTGAAGCTTTCTTT.

The V gene is TRBV7-9, the J gene TRBJ1-2; TRBD1 might be the D (6 bases). This CDR3 contains 15 residues. V lost 5 bases, J lost 5 bases, and 18 bases lay in between. Per germline, CDR1 SEHNR and CDR2 FQNEAQ (reference sequence). CDR3 in DNA: TGTGCCAGCAGCCTCAAGGGGGAAAATTCATATGGCTACACCTTC. Its translation: CASSLKGENSYGYTF.

The CDR3 sequence is CATNRGSTNEKLFF. In DNA form, the CDR3 reads TGTGCCACCAACAGGGGGTCAACTAATGAAAAACTGTTTTTT. The chain combines TRBV15 with TRBJ1-4, with 8 bases that match TRBD1. CDR1 is LNHNV, CDR2 YYDKDF, per germline (reference sequence). This CDR3 is built from 14 residues. Germline trimming cut 7 bases from V and 0 bases from J; bases unmatched to any gene: 1.